The subject of this entry is one T cell receptor (beta chain). The record originates from a study of blood T cell repertoires in COVID-19. Across the study: The United States, Italy and Spain provided the acute and convalescent COVID-19 samples. T cells, B-cell-depleted T cells, or PBMCs supplied cDNA or gDNA.

Per the original methods: Counts of nucleated cells, estimated from reference gene primer amplification, were obtained. Repertoires were generated with immunoSEQ multiplex PCR, while TCRdb's copy carries only in-frame clones and drops some. Clone size and the V and J calls come from that table; the DNA yielded D and trimming. The table has 140,000 or so clones, 80% to 90% seen once. The V gene's germline CDR1 is LNHDA and CDR2 SQIVND (reference sequence). V was clipped by 5 bases and J by 3 bases; unmatched bases: 14. This CDR3 has 18 amino acids. The sequencing input was peripheral blood. The TCR comes from a woman in her sixties with active COVID-19. The chain is built from TRBV19 and TRBJ2-5, with TRBD2 matching 11 bases. The CDR3 spells CASSPRTSGSRAKETQYF. The CDR3 DNA is TGTGCCAGTAGTCCACGGACTAGCGGGTCCAGGGCCAAAGAGACCCAGTACTTC. The whole variable domain, filled in from reference TRBV19 and TRBJ2-5, reads DGGITQSPKYLFRKEGQNVTLSCEQNLNHDAMYWYRQDPGQGLRLIYYSQIVNDFQKGDIAEGYSVSREKKESFPLTVTSAQKNPTAFYLCASSPRTSGSRAKETQYFGPGTRLLVL.